These 24 T cell receptor beta chains originate from one sample sequenced in a study of T cells in Graves' hyperthyroidism and ophthalmopathy. TCR beta CDR3 region amplification was performed from RNA transcripts. The HTBI set primed first-round TCR CDR3 RT-PCR. MiXCR was run by TCRdb on the multiplex PCR reads, yielding one entry per CDR3 protein. The sample holds hundreds of thousands of distinct CDR3 sequences, more than 15% seen once. Material for sequencing was blood. These receptor sequences come from a woman aged 18-29 years with Graves' hyperthyroidism.

This clonotype was seen at least ten times. The chain combines TRBV12-5 with TRBJ1-2; TRBD1 matches at 11 bases. The CDR3 consists of 16 residues. After removal of 2 bases from V and 7 bases from J, the junction contained 9 bases not matched to a gene. Germline CDR1 and CDR2: LGHNT and FRNRAP. CDR3: CASGLPRTGGSGGYTF. The DNA for the CDR3 is TGTGCTAGTGGTTTGCCCCGGACAGGGGGCTCGGGTGGCTACACCTTC.

This clonotype has ten or more counts. The chain joins TRBV5-1 to TRBJ2-1; 11 bases align to TRBD2. CDR1 SGHRS and CDR2 YFSETQ come from the germline V gene. Trimming took 4 bases from V and 5 from J; bases not matched to a gene: 5. The CDR3 has 15 residues. The CDR3 DNA reads as TGCGCCAGCAGCCATAGCGGGAGGGGGAACAATGAGCAGTTCTTC. The encoded protein is CASSHSGRGNNEQFF.

There are many counts of this clonotype. The chain combines TRBV5-1 with TRBJ2-7; 11 bases are a match to TRBD2. Germline V lookup: CDR1 SGHRS, CDR2 YFSETQ. The CDR3 is 15 amino acids. With V trimmed by 4 bases and J by 3 bases, 6 bases remained unmatched. The CDR3 DNA sequence: TGCGCCAGCAGCCCCTCCGGGACTAGCGGCTACGAGCAGTACTTC. This sequence encodes CASSPSGTSGYEQYF.

This clonotype was detected ten times or more. This chain joins TRBV7-8 and TRBJ2-7; D might be TRBD1 or TRBD2, each matching 5 bases. The germline V gene encodes CDR1 SGHVS and CDR2 FQNEAQ. The CDR3 length is 17 residues. The ends were cut back, 5 bases at V and 5 bases at J, with 25 bases in the middle. The CDR3 region has the DNA TGTGCCAGCAGCGTAAAACCTCGGGACCCAAGACTCCACGAGCAGTACTTC. Protein sequence: CASSVKPRDPRLHEQYF.

This chain connects TRBV6-2 or TRBV6-3 to TRBJ2-3; TRBD2 agrees at 13 bases. Trimming cost V 3 bases and J 0 bases; bases outside gene matches: 6. The length of the CDR3 is 18 residues. The germline gives CDR1 MNHEY, CDR2 SVGEGT. The CDR3 DNA reads TGTGCCAGCAGTTATAGGACTAGCGGGAGTTCAAGCACAGATACGCAGTATTTT. This encodes CASSYRTSGSSSTDTQYF.

This clonotype was seen ten or more times. This chain uses TRBV13 with TRBJ1-2; D gene ambiguous. The CDR3 has 12 amino acids. V was clipped by 3 bases and J by 4 bases, with 6 bases between them. The germline gives CDR1 PRHDT, CDR2 FYEKMQ (reference sequence). CDR3 protein: CASSFLGYGYTF. As DNA, the CDR3 is TGTGCCAGCAGCTTTCTCGGCTATGGCTACACCTTC.

This clonotype was counted ten times or more. J is TRBJ2-2 and V is TRBV12-3 or TRBV12-4; 10 bases align to TRBD2. CDR3 length: 16 residues. With 3 bases clipped from V and 7 bases from J, the junction kept 8 bases outside the gene matches. The CDR3 reads CASSLRAGGRSGELFF. The CDR3 DNA reads TGTGCCAGCAGTTTGAGAGCGGGGGGGCGGAGCGGGGAGCTGTTTTTT.

V usage is TRBV4-1 and J usage is TRBJ1-2, with 7 bases lining up with TRBD1. The V and J ends lost 2 bases and 2 bases, in that order; junction bases with no gene match: 5. The CDR3 is 15 residues long. Germline CDR1 MGHRA, CDR2 YSYEKL. The CDR3 DNA is TGCGCCAGCAGCCAACAGGAGGGGGCGAACTATGGCTACACCTTC. It is translated as CASSQQEGANYGYTF.

This clonotype came up many times. This sequence joins TRBV27 and TRBJ2-2; weak D call: TRBD2 (6 bases). The germline CDR1 and CDR2 sequences are MNHEY and SMNVEV (reference sequence). Trimming shortened V by 7 bases and J by 5 bases, and 14 bases separated the two germline ends. There are 14 residues in the CDR3. Here the CDR3 DNA reads TGTGCCAGCACTCGAGGCGGGACGACCGGGGAGCTGTTTTTT. Translation gives CASTRGGTTGELFF.

This clonotype has a count of ten or more. The chain has TRBV2 and TRBJ2-3, with D maybe TRBD2 (6 bases). The V gene's germline CDR1 is SNHLY and CDR2 FYNNEI. Trimming took off 6 bases at V and 0 bases at J, with 10 bases between the two ends. This CDR3 is built from 14 residues. DNA for the CDR3: TGTGCCAGCAGGCATAGCGGTAGCACAGATACGCAGTATTTT. Translated: CASRHSGSTDTQYF.

Note on this clonotype: Being one base from a much bigger clone, this may be a read error. This chain connects TRBV7-2 to TRBJ2-1; D is unresolved. CDR3 length: 13 amino acids. Germline CDR1 is SGHTA and CDR2 is FQGNSA. V lost 4 bases and J lost 7, with 11 bases in between. DNA for the CDR3: TGTGCCAGCAGCTCACCCCGTACGAATGAGCAGTTCTTC. It translates to CASSSPRTNEQFF.

At least ten counts were recorded for this clonotype. This rearrangement joins TRBV10-3 to TRBJ2-5, with D maybe TRBD2 (6 bases). The V end lost 6 bases, the J end lost 5 bases, and 10 bases lay between the germline ends. There are 12 residues in the CDR3. Germline CDR1 is ENHRY and CDR2 is SYGVKD. CDR3 in amino acids: CAIRDSGETQYF. CDR3 DNA sequence: TGTGCCATCAGAGACAGCGGGGAGACCCAGTACTTC.

This clonotype has at least ten counts. V and J are TRBV9 and TRBJ2-7; TRBD2 aligns across 7 bases. The CDR3 contains 14 residues. Germline V CDR1 and CDR2: SGDLS, YYNGEE. The J segment lost 5 bases and the V segment lost 0 bases, leaving 5 bases of the junction unmatched. Here the CDR3 DNA reads TGTGCCAGCAGCGTAGCCCCAGGGAGGGACGAGCAGTACTTC. It is translated as CASSVAPGRDEQYF.

There are a few counts of this clonotype. The chain employs TRBV29-1 and TRBJ2-1, with D unclear. CDR1 and CDR2 from the germline V gene are SQVTM and ANQGSEA. The CDR3 has 14 amino acids. V dropped 4 bases and J dropped 9 bases, with 19 bases sitting between them. This chain's CDR3 is CSVGPPRSVGEQFF. The CDR3 nucleotides read TGCAGCGTTGGGCCCCCGCGGAGCGTTGGTGAGCAGTTCTTC.

The chain recombines TRBV7-9 with TRBJ2-5; the match to TRBD2 covers 11 bases. CDR1 and CDR2 from the germline V gene are SEHNR and FQNEAQ (reference sequence). The CDR3 extends over 20 amino acids. The V segment lost 5 bases and the J segment 5 bases; nucleotides outside the gene matches: 22. The CDR3 region is CASSPPLALAGGHPGETQYF. The CDR3 region has the DNA TGTGCCAGCAGCCCCCCCCTGGCTCTAGCGGGGGGCCACCCCGGGGAGACCCAGTACTTC.

This clonotype came up a few times. The chain couples TRBV7-9 to TRBJ2-2, with 8 bases lining up with TRBD2. The CDR3 has 14 amino acids. V dropped 5 bases and J dropped 5; count of bases not matched to a gene: 4. The germline CDR1 and CDR2 sequences are SEHNR and FQNEAQ (reference sequence). The CDR3 here is CASSPREGTGELFF. The CDR3 DNA reads as TGTGCCAGCAGCCCACGGGAGGGGACCGGGGAGCTGTTTTTT.

At least ten counts were recorded for this clonotype. V usage is TRBV28 and J usage is TRBJ2-2, with 10 bases that match TRBD1. V lost 8 bases to trimming and J lost 4 bases; unmatched junction nucleotides: 7. The CDR3 extends over 15 amino acids. Germline V lookup: CDR1 MDHEN, CDR2 SYDVKM. CDR3 DNA: TGTGCCAGCGAGACAGGGGGCGCGAGCACCGGGGAGCTGTTTTTT. Encoded protein: CASETGGASTGELFF.

In regard to this clonotype: With a much larger clone just one base away, this may be a read error. The CDR3 region is CATSVSQGARVGVNEQFF. In DNA form, the CDR3 reads TGTGCCACCAGTGTTTCCCAGGGGGCCCGCGTAGGGGTTAATGAGCAGTTCTTC. This sequence joins TRBV24-1 and TRBJ2-1; TRBD1 matches at 8 bases. After removal of 5 bases from V and 7 bases from J, the junction contained 18 bases not matched to a gene. Germline values: CDR1 KGHDR, CDR2 SFDVKD. The CDR3 spans 18 residues.

This clonotype was seen repeatedly, ten times or more. This sequence joins TRBV11-3 and TRBJ2-3, with TRBD1 matching over 7 bases. CDR1 is SGHNT, CDR2 YENEEA, per germline. The V segment lost 5 bases and the J segment 3 bases; nucleotides outside the gene matches: 17. CDR3 size: 18 residues. The CDR3 here is CASSRGGYEQRVTDTQYF. CDR3 nucleotide sequence: TGTGCCAGCAGCCGAGGGGGCTATGAACAGAGAGTGACAGATACGCAGTATTTT.

In its sample, this clonotype was seen many times. The V and J genes are TRBV27 and TRBJ1-2; no clear D gene. Germline-derived CDR1 and CDR2 are MNHEY and SMNVEV (reference sequence). The CDR3 runs to 12 residues. Trimming left V 3 bases short and J 6 bases short, with 8 bases between. DNA of the CDR3: TGTGCCAGCAGTTTTGACGGGGATGGCTACACCTTC. This codes for CASSFDGDGYTF.

This clonotype was observed many times. This sequence joins TRBV6-5 and TRBJ2-2; TRBD2 is a possible D gene (6 bases). Germline CDR1 and CDR2: MNHEY and SVGAGI. This CDR3 is 15 amino acids long. V dropped 0 bases and J dropped 3 bases, with 8 bases sitting between them. This CDR3 reads CASSYSGLYTGELFF. CDR3 nucleotides: TGTGCCAGCAGTTACTCGGGACTTTACACCGGGGAGCTGTTTTTT.

The rearrangement joins TRBV5-4 to TRBJ1-3; D is perhaps TRBD1 (5 bases). The ends were cut back, 7 bases at V and 0 bases at J, with 20 bases in the middle. Germline loops: CDR1 SGHNT, CDR2 YYREEE (reference sequence). The CDR3 totals 17 residues. CDR3 protein: CASYQEDRRDSGNTIYF. The DNA of the CDR3 is TGTGCCAGCTACCAAGAAGACAGAAGGGACTCTGGAAACACCATATATTTT.

This clonotype has at least ten counts. This sequence joins TRBV2 and TRBJ1-5; maybe TRBD1 (6 bases). Germline values: CDR1 SNHLY, CDR2 FYNNEI. The CDR3 runs 14 residues. The V gene lost 4 bases and the J gene lost 5 bases, with 12 bases spanning the gap. CDR3 amino acids: CASSAVGQHQPQHF. The CDR3 region has the DNA TGTGCCAGCAGTGCCGTTGGACAGCATCAGCCCCAGCATTTT.

Many counts were recorded for this clonotype. The chain employs TRBV7-9 and TRBJ1-5; D may be TRBD1 (6 bases). Trimming took off 2 bases at V and 3 bases at J, with 14 bases between the two ends. The CDR3 is made up of 16 amino acids. In germline, CDR1 is SEHNR, CDR2 FQNEAQ (reference sequence). The CDR3 coding sequence is TGTGCCAGCAGCTTAATAGGTGGACAGAACAATCAGCCCCAGCATTTT. Encoded protein: CASSLIGGQNNQPQHF.